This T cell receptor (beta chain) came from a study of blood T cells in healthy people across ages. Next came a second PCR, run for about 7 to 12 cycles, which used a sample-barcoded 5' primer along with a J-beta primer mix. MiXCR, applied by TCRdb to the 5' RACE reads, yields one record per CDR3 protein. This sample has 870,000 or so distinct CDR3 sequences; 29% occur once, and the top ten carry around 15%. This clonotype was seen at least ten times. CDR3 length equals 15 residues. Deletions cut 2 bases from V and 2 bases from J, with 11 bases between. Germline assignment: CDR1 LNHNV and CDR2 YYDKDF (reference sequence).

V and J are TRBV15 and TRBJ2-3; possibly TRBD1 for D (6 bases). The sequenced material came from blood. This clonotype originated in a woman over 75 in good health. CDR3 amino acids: CATSRLGANTDTQYF. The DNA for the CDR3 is TGTGCCACCAGCAGACTGGGGGCCAACACAGATACGCAGTATTTT. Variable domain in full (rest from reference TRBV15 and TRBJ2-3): DAMVIQNPRYQVTQFGKPVTLSCSQTLNHNVMYWYQQKSSQAPKLLFHYYDKDFNNEADTPDNFQSRRPNTSFCFLDIRSPGLGDTAMYLCATSRLGANTDTQYFGPGTRLTVL.